Each of the 27 T cell receptor beta chains below was sequenced from the same sample in a study of blood T cells in healthy people across ages. A second PCR of roughly 7 to 11 cycles used a sample-barcoded 5' primer and a J-beta primer mix. MiXCR, run by TCRdb on the 5' RACE reads, gives a single entry per CDR3 protein. The repertoire holds hundreds of thousands of distinct CDR3 sequences, with roughly 43% as singletons. The sample was blood. These receptors were taken from a man in his thirties or forties in good health.

V is TRBV6-4 and J is TRBJ2-7; 8 bases agree with TRBD1. Germline CDR1 MRHNA, CDR2 SNTAGT. The V and J ends lost 2 bases and 4 bases, in that order; junction bases with no gene match: 7. The CDR3 runs to 15 residues. In DNA, the CDR3 is TGTGCCAGCAGTGACCCGACAGGGGTCAGGTACGAGCAGTACTTC. This gives the protein CASSDPTGVRYEQYF.

This clonotype showed up just a few times. The chain has TRBV24-1 and TRBJ2-1; D unclear. Germline lookup yields CDR1 KGHDR and CDR2 SFDVKD. Between the trimmed V and J ends, which lost 1 base and 6 bases, there was a span of 9 bases. CDR3 length: 14 residues. Written as DNA, the CDR3 is TGTGCCACCAGTGATTTCCGGCAGGTCAATGAGCAGTTCTTC. It translates to CATSDFRQVNEQFF.

The sample holds a few counts of this clonotype. The rearrangement uses TRBV6-1 and TRBJ2-5; TRBD1 is a possible D gene (6 bases). The CDR3 consists of 16 residues. Germline CDR1 reads MNHNS; CDR2 reads SASEGT. Trimming removed 3 bases from V and 1 base from J, with 15 bases in between. This chain's CDR3 is CASSDGQGSLQETQYF. The CDR3 bases are TGTGCCAGCAGTGACGGGCAGGGGAGCCTCCAAGAGACCCAGTACTTC.

This clonotype was counted only a few times. The V and J genes are TRBV20-1 and TRBJ2-5, with D perhaps TRBD2 (6 bases). The germline V gene encodes CDR1 DFQATT and CDR2 SNEGSKA (reference sequence). This CDR3 spans 12 amino acids. The V gene lost 4 bases and the J gene lost 7 bases, with 13 bases spanning the gap. The CDR3 is CSATPPGVTQYF. The DNA of the CDR3 is TGCAGTGCTACCCCTCCGGGGGTGACCCAGTACTTC.

The sample holds a few counts of this clonotype. This chain links TRBV9 with TRBJ2-7, with TRBD1 matching over 8 bases. V shed 1 base, J shed 6 bases, and the junction held 6 bases outside the gene matches. Germline lookup yields CDR1 SGDLS and CDR2 YYNGEE. CDR3 length equals 14 residues. This chain's CDR3 is CASSVSGQGGEQYF. The CDR3 region has the DNA TGTGCCAGCAGCGTAAGCGGACAGGGCGGCGAGCAGTACTTC. The whole variable domain, filled in from reference TRBV9 and TRBJ2-7, reads DSGVTQTPKHLITATGQRVTLRCSPRSGDLSVYWYQQSLDQGLQFLIQYYNGEERAKGNILERFSAQQFPDLHSELNLSSLELGDSALYFCASSVSGQGGEQYFGPGTRLTVT.

In regard to this clonotype: The junction differs from germline at one of its ends, possibly a read error. In DNA form, the CDR3 reads TGTGCCAGCAGCCTCGGACCCGCTCAATATGGCTACAACTTC. It yields the protein CASSLGPAQYGYNF. The chain is built from TRBV7-2 and TRBJ1-2; D is ambiguous. The CDR3 length is 14 residues. The V gene's germline CDR1 is SGHTA and CDR2 FQGNSA. Drawing the rest from reference TRBV7-2 and TRBJ1-2, the complete variable domain is GAGVSQSPSNKVTEKGKDVELRCDPISGHTALYWYRQSLGQGLEFLIYFQGNSAPDKSGLPSDRFSAERTGGSVSTLTIQRTQQEDSAVYLCASSLGPAQYGYNFGSGTRLTVV.

V gene TRBV29-1 combines with J gene TRBJ2-1, with a tentative D call TRBD2 (5 bases). The CDR3 consists of 14 residues. V dropped 7 bases and J dropped 5 bases, with 18 bases sitting between them. Germline assignment: CDR1 SQVTM and CDR2 ANQGSEA. CDR3 in amino acids: CSAEVSSGNNEQFF. CDR3 in DNA: TGCAGCGCAGAGGTTAGCTCGGGGAACAATGAGCAGTTCTTC.

CDR3 amino acids: CSIAGTSRPGANVLTF. The CDR3 nucleotides read TGCAGCATCGCCGGGACTAGCCGGCCTGGGGCCAACGTCCTGACTTTC. This chain uses TRBV29-1 with TRBJ2-6, with TRBD2 identical over 9 bases. The germline gives CDR1 SQVTM, CDR2 ANQGSEA. The CDR3 is 16 amino acids. Germline trimming cut 8 bases from V and 2 bases from J; bases unmatched to any gene: 10.

This clonotype has only a few counts. The V and J genes are TRBV20-1 and TRBJ2-1, with a weak D call TRBD2 (6 bases). The V gene's germline CDR1 is DFQATT and CDR2 SNEGSKA (reference sequence). The CDR3 contains 11 residues. Trimming pared 6 bases from V and 12 bases from J, leaving 15 bases between. The chain's CDR3 is CSAPNRDSQFF. As DNA, the CDR3 is TGCAGTGCCCCGAACCGGGACTCGCAGTTCTTC.

The gene calls are TRBV11-3 and TRBJ2-1, with D possibly matching TRBD2 (6 bases). The CDR3 is 16 residues long. The V gene's germline CDR1 is SGHNT and CDR2 YENEEA. Trimming stripped 5 bases from V and 2 bases from J, with 16 bases between. DNA for the CDR3: TGTGCCAGCAGCACCATTCGGGGGTACCCCTACAATGAGCAGTTCTTC. Translating gives CASSTIRGYPYNEQFF.

This clonotype was picked up a small number of times. The chain joins TRBV7-8 to TRBJ1-5, with TRBD1 as a possible D gene (6 bases). Germline lookup yields CDR1 SGHVS and CDR2 FQNEAQ. This CDR3 comprises 16 residues. V lost 1 base and J 4 bases, leaving 14 bases between the germline ends. CDR3 sequence (DNA): TGTGCCAGCAGCTTAGAACAGGGTGGGAGGAATCAGCCCCAGCATTTT. It encodes CASSLEQGGRNQPQHF.

This clonotype was seen at least ten times. This rearrangement joins TRBV29-1 to TRBJ2-7, with TRBD1 identical over 9 bases. The CDR3 spans 14 residues. Germline V lookup: CDR1 SQVTM, CDR2 ANQGSEA. The trim removed 1 base at V and 3 bases at J, leaving 4 bases unmatched. The CDR3 is CSVEVGTGRYEQYF. The CDR3 DNA follows: TGCAGCGTTGAAGTTGGGACAGGGCGCTACGAGCAGTACTTC.

The chain joins TRBV4-3 to TRBJ1-6, with D possibly TRBD1 on 5 matching bases. Germline values: CDR1 LGHNA, CDR2 YSLEER. The V end was cut by 0 bases, the J end by 10 bases, with 16 bases between. The CDR3 sequence is 16 residues long. The CDR3, as DNA: TGCGCCAGCAGCCAAGATGACGAAACAGGTCGGTCACCCCTCCACTTT. Translated: CASSQDDETGRSPLHF.

The chain has TRBV27 and TRBJ2-7, with 10 nucleotides matching TRBD1. CDR3 size: 15 residues. Germline trimming cut 5 bases from V and 3 bases from J; bases unmatched to any gene: 7. Germline CDR1 reads MNHEY; CDR2 reads SMNVEV (reference sequence). In nucleotides, the CDR3 is TGTGCCAGCAGTGCCCGGGACAGGGGATACTACGAGCAGTACTTC. It translates to CASSARDRGYYEQYF.

This clonotype came up a few times. It may be a read error: a sequence one base away is much more abundant. The genes are TRBV7-2 and TRBJ2-5; D unresolved. Germline assignment: CDR1 SGHTA and CDR2 FQGNSA. The CDR3 runs to 14 residues. CDR3 nucleotide sequence: TGTGCCAGCAGCGTAGCCTATACACAAGAGACCCAGTACTTC. The encoded protein is CASSVAYTQETQYF.

The genes are TRBV4-3 and TRBJ2-1; D is perhaps TRBD1 (6 bases). The CDR3 is made up of 15 amino acids. Germline CDR1 and CDR2: LGHNA and YSLEER. V gave up 0 bases and J gave up 8 bases, with 14 bases separating them. Written as DNA, the CDR3 is TGCGCCAGCAGCCAAGATCGGCAGGGGATTGATGAGCAGTTCTTC. Its translation: CASSQDRQGIDEQFF.

The gene calls are TRBV29-1 and TRBJ2-7; D is uncertain. The germline V gene has CDR1 SQVTM and CDR2 ANQGSEA. The CDR3 is 13 residues long. V lost 3 bases and J lost 3, with 12 bases in between. The CDR3 nucleotides are TGCAGCGTTGAGTCTGGAAAGGGCTACGAGCAGTACTTC. Its translation: CSVESGKGYEQYF.

This rearrangement joins TRBV4-1 to TRBJ2-1; 12 positions match TRBD2. This CDR3 spans 15 amino acids. Germline CDR1 reads MGHRA; CDR2 reads YSYEKL. J was trimmed by 6 bases and V by 4 bases; bases with no gene match: 4. The CDR3 DNA reads as TGCGCCAGCAGCCGGACTAGCGGGACCGTCAATGAGCAGTTCTTC. Protein: CASSRTSGTVNEQFF.

The V and J genes are TRBV9 and TRBJ2-2; D may correspond to TRBD1 or TRBD2 (6 bases each). V was pared by 4 bases and J by 4 bases, with 14 bases between. The length of the CDR3 is 15 residues. In germline, CDR1 is SGDLS, CDR2 YYNGEE. The CDR3 DNA is TGTGCCAGCAGCCCCCCACAGGGAGGCACCGGGGAGCTGTTTTTT. This sequence encodes CASSPPQGGTGELFF.

In DNA form, the CDR3 reads TGTGCCAGCAGCCCGGGGCCGGCGGGTCCTTATCAGCCCCAGCATTTT. This encodes CASSPGPAGPYQPQHF. The J gene is TRBJ1-5, the V gene TRBV12-3 or TRBV12-4, with D tentatively TRBD1 (5 bases). V lost 6 bases, J lost 5 bases, and 20 bases lay in between. This CDR3 has 16 amino acids.

The rearrangement joins TRBV4-3 to TRBJ2-2, with D perhaps matching TRBD1 or TRBD2 (6 bases each). V was shortened by 0 bases and J by 7 bases, with 12 bases between the two germline ends. In germline, CDR1 is LGHNA, CDR2 YSLEER. The CDR3 length is 15 residues. Here the CDR3 DNA reads TGCGCCAGCAGCCAAGATGGGGGGCCGGACGGGGAGCTGTTTTTT. It encodes CASSQDGGPDGELFF.

This clonotype appeared a single time. The junction does not match germline at one end; this may be a read error. The CDR3: CANSFSTGGNEQFF. For the CDR3, the DNA is TGTGCCAACAGTTTCTCGACGGGGGGTAATGAGCAGTTCTTC. The V gene is TRBV12-3 or TRBV12-4, the J gene TRBJ2-1; 7 nucleotides align to TRBD2. The CDR3 sequence is 14 residues long.

The chain links TRBV5-5 to TRBJ1-5; possibly TRBD1 for D (5 bases). V shed 3 bases and J shed 6 bases, with 10 bases lying between them. Germline CDR1 SGHKS, CDR2 YYEKEE (reference sequence). The CDR3 extends over 13 amino acids. The CDR3 loop reads CASSSDISQPQHF. The CDR3 region has the DNA TGTGCCAGCAGCTCGGACATTTCTCAGCCCCAGCATTTT.

This clonotype was detected a few times. V usage is TRBV5-1 and J usage is TRBJ2-5; TRBD1 might be the D (6 bases). Looked up from germline, CDR1 is SGHRS and CDR2 is YFSETQ. The CDR3 is 16 residues long. V lost 2 bases and J lost 3, with 17 bases in between. The CDR3 DNA follows: TGCGCCAGCAGCTTCGGGTCGACAGGAGGTAAAGAGACCCAGTACTTC. This gives the protein CASSFGSTGGKETQYF.

The CDR3 is CASSRRPETQYF. Written as DNA, the CDR3 is TGTGCCAGCAGTAGGCGTCCGGAGACCCAGTACTTC. The chain has TRBV12-3 or TRBV12-4 and TRBJ2-5; D not resolved. This CDR3 is built from 12 residues. The V end lost 5 bases, the J end lost 5 bases, and 9 bases lay between the germline ends.

This sequence joins TRBV20-1 and TRBJ2-7; no reliable D call. In germline, CDR1 is DFQATT, CDR2 SNEGSKA (reference sequence). V lost 0 bases and J 3 bases, leaving 12 bases between the germline ends. This CDR3 has 14 amino acids. CDR3 protein: CSARDGRHDYEQYF. The CDR3, as DNA: TGCAGTGCTAGAGATGGGCGACACGACTACGAGCAGTACTTC.

This clonotype has just a few counts. The chain combines TRBV3-1 with TRBJ2-7, with D tentatively TRBD2 (5 bases). Per germline, CDR1 LGHDT and CDR2 YNNKEL (reference sequence). The CDR3 loop spans 15 amino acids. Trimming pared 0 bases from V and 6 bases from J, leaving 15 bases between. CDR3 sequence (DNA): TGTGCCAGCAGCCAAGAGGAACGGGAAGTAGTCGAGCAGTACTTC. Translation gives CASSQEEREVVEQYF.